Below, one TCR beta chain is given with its context. As yet, its antigen is unknown. Primers included in the PCR were 60 Vbeta and 13 Jbeta primers. Sequencing used immunoSEQ multiplex PCR; TCRdb keeps in-frame clones, though not all of them. This table has about 110,000 clones, 55% to 85% appearing once. These data come from a study of cytomegalovirus exposure and HLA in healthy donors. Overall study: Some 180 million T cells yielded 100 million or so unique TCR beta sequences in earlier analysis. General study results and limits: The study flagged roughly 150 TCR beta chains as cytomegalovirus-associated. Most subjects' HLA-A and HLA-B alleles were reportedly predicted from TCR beta sequences. Presence/absence analyses took donor sequencing depth as roughly uniform.

V was shortened by 2 bases and J by 5 bases, with 16 bases between the two germline ends. Germline CDR1 is PRHDT and CDR2 is FYEKMQ (reference sequence). This CDR3 is 17 amino acids long. The TCR was taken from a man aged 25-45 years in good health and CMV-seronegative. Sequences were obtained from PBMCs. The chain uses TRBV13 and TRBJ1-6, with a possible D match to TRBD1 (6 bases). CDR3 sequence reads: CASSLIGGQNDNSPLHF. Here the CDR3 DNA reads TGTGCCAGCAGCTTAATTGGGGGCCAGAACGATAATTCACCCCTCCACTTT.